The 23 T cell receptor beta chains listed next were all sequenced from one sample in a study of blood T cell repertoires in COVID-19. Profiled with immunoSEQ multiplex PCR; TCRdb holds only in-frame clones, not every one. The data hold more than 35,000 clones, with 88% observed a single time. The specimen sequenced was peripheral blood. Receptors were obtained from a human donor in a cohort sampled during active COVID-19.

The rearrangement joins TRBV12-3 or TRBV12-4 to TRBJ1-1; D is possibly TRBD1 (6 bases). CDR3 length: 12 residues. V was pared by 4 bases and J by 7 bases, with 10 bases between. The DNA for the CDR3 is TGTGCCAGCAGTTCACAGGGACATGAAGCTTTCTTT. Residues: CASSSQGHEAFF.

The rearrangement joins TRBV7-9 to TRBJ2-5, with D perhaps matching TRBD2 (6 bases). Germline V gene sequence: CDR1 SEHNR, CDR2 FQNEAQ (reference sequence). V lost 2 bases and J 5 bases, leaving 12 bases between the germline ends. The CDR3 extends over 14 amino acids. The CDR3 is CASSLPRERETQYF. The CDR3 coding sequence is TGTGCCAGCAGCTTACCGCGGGAAAGGGAGACCCAGTACTTC.

CDR3 DNA sequence: TGTGCCAGCAAGGCTCTAGCGGGAGTAAATGAGCAGTTCTTC. The encoded protein is CASKALAGVNEQFF. The gene calls are TRBV27 and TRBJ2-1; TRBD2 matches at 10 bases. CDR3 length: 14 amino acids. Germline V gene data show CDR1 as MNHEY and CDR2 as SMNVEV (reference sequence). After removal of 7 bases from V and 7 bases from J, the junction contained 7 bases not matched to a gene.

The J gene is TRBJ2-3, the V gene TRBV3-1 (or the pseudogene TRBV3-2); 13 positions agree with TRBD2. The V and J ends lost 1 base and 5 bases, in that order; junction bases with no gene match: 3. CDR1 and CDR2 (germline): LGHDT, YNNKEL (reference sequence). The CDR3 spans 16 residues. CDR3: CASSQGLAGGRDTQYF. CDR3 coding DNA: TGTGCCAGCAGCCAAGGACTAGCGGGAGGCCGAGATACGCAGTATTTT.

The CDR3 is CASSFLRDYLNEQFF. DNA of the CDR3: TGTGCCAGCAGCTTTCTCCGGGATTACCTTAATGAGCAGTTCTTC. This rearrangement joins TRBV5-6 to TRBJ2-1; D might be TRBD2 (5 bases). Between the trimmed V and J ends, which lost 2 bases and 7 bases, there was a span of 16 bases. The V gene's germline CDR1 is SGHDT and CDR2 YYEEEE. The CDR3 is 15 residues long.

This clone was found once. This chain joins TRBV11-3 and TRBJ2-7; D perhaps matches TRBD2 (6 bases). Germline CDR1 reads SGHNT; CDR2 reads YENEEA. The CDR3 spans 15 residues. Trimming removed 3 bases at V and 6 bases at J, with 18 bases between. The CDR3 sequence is CASSFSRVSGSEQYF. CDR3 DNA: TGTGCCAGCAGCTTCTCTAGGGTTAGCGGATCCGAGCAGTACTTC.

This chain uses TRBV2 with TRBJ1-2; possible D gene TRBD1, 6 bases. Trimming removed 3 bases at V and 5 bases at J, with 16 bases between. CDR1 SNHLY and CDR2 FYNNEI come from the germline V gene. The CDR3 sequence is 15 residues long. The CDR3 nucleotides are TGTGCCAGCAGTGACCGACAGGCCGCCCGGTATGGCTACACCTTC. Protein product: CASSDRQAARYGYTF.

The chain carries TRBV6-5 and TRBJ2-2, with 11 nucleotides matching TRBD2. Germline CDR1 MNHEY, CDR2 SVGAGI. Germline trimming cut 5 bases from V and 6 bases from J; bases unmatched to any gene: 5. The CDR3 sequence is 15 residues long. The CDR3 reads CASSTLAGVAGELFF. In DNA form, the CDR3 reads TGTGCCAGCAGTACACTAGCGGGAGTGGCCGGGGAGCTGTTTTTT.

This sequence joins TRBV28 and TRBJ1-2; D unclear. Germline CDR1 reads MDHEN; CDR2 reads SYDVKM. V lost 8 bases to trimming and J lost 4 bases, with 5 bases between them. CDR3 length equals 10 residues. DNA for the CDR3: TGTGCCAGCTCATTCTATGGCTACACCTTC. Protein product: CASSFYGYTF.

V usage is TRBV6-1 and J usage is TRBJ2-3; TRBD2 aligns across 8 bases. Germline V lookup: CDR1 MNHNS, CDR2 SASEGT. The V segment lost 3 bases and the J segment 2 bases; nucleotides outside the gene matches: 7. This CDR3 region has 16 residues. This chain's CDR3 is CASSEASGLLTDTQYF. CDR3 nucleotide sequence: TGTGCCAGCAGTGAGGCTAGCGGGTTGCTCACAGATACGCAGTATTTT.

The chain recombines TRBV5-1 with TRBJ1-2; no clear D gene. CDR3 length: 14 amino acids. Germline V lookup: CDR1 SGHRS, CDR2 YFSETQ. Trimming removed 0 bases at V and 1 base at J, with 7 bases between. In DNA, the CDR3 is TGCGCCAGCAGCTTGGGATCAGATAACTATGGCTACACCTTC. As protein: CASSLGSDNYGYTF.

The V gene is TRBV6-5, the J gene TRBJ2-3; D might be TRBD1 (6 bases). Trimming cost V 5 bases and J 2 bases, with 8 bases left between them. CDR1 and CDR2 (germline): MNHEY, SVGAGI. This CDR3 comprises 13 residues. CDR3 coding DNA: TGTGCCAGCAGTCGGGACATCACAGATACGCAGTATTTT. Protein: CASSRDITDTQYF.

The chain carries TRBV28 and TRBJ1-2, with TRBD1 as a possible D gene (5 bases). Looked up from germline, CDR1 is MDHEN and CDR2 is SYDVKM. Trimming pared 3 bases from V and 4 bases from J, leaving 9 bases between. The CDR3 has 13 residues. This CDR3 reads CASSFRGGYGYTF. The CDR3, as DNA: TGTGCCAGCAGTTTTAGGGGAGGCTATGGCTACACCTTC.

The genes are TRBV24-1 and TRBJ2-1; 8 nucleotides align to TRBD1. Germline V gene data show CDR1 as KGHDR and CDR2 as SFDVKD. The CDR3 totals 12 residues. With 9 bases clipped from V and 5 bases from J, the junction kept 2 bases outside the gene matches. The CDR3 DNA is TGTGCCACCGGACAGGGCAACAATGAGCAGTTCTTC. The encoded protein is CATGQGNNEQFF.

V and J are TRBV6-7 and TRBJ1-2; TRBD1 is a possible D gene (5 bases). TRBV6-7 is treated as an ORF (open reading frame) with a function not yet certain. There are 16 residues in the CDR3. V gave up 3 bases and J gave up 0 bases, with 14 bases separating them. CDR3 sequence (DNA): TGTGCCAGCAGTTATGGTAGCAGGGCCACTAACTATGGCTACACCTTC. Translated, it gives CASSYGSRATNYGYTF.

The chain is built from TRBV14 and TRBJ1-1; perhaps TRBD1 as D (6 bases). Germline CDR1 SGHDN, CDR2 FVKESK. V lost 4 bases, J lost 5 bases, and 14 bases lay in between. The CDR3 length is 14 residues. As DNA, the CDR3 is TGTGCCAGCAGCCTACTAGGGGGAGGGACTGAAGCTTTCTTT. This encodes CASSLLGGGTEAFF.

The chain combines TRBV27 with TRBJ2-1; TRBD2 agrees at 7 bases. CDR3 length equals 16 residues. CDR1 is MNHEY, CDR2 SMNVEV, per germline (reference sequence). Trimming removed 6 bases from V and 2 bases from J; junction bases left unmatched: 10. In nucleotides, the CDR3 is TGTGCCAGCAGCTTAAGACGGGAGGTTCCCTACAATGAGCAGTTCTTC. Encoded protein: CASSLRREVPYNEQFF.

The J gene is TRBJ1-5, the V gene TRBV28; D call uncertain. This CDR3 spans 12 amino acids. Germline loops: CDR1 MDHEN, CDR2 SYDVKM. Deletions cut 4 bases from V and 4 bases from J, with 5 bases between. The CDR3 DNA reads TGTGCCAGCAGTTACAAGAATCAGCCCCAGCATTTT. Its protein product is CASSYKNQPQHF.

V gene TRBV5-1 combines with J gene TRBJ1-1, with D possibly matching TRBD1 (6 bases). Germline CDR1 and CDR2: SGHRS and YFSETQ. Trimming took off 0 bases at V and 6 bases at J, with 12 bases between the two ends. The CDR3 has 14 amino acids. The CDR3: CASSLDRVVAEAFF. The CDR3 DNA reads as TGCGCCAGCAGCTTGGACAGGGTGGTTGCTGAAGCTTTCTTT.

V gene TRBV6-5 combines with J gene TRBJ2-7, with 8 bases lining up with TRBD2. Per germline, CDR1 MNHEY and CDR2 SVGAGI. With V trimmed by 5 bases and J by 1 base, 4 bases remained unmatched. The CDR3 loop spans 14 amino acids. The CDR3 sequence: CASSPASGSYEQYF. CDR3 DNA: TGTGCCAGCAGTCCTGCTAGCGGGTCCTACGAGCAGTACTTC.

The CDR3 nucleotides read TGTGCCAGCAGTGGACCGGGACTAGCAGATTACAATGAGCAGTTCTTC. It translates to CASSGPGLADYNEQFF. The chain is built from TRBV27 and TRBJ2-1; 9 bases are shared with TRBD2. Germline values: CDR1 MNHEY, CDR2 SMNVEV (reference sequence). The CDR3 extends over 16 amino acids. The J segment lost 4 bases and the V segment lost 5 bases, leaving 9 bases of the junction unmatched.

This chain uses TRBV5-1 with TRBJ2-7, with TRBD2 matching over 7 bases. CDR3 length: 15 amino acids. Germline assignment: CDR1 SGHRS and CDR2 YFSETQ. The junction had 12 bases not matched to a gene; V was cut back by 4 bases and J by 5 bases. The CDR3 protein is CASSVVGEGRNEQYF. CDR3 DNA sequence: TGCGCCAGCAGCGTGGTGGGGGAGGGGAGGAACGAGCAGTACTTC.

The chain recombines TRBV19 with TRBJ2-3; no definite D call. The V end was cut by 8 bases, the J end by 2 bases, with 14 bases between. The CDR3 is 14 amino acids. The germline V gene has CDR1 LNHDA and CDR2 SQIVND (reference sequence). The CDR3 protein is CASSDRVHTDTQYF. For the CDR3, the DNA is TGTGCCAGTTCAGATCGGGTGCACACAGATACGCAGTATTTT. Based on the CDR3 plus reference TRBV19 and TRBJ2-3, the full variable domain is DGGITQSPKYLFRKEGQNVTLSCEQNLNHDAMYWYRQDPGQGLRLIYYSQIVNDFQKGDIAEGYSVSREKKESFPLTVTSAQKNPTAFYLCASSDRVHTDTQYFGPGTRLTVL.